This T cell receptor beta chain came from a study of PD-1 blockade in classical Hodgkin lymphoma. Trimming took off 3 bases at V and 3 bases at J, with 8 bases between the two ends. The CDR3 covers 13 residues. Per the germline V gene, CDR1 is KGHSH and CDR2 is LQKENI. Each patient relapsed following autologous stem cell transplantation, and prior brentuximab vedotin exposure differed. Produced via immunoSEQ multiplex PCR; TCRdb's table is partial and in-frame only. The table shows 45,000 or so clones, with around 70% occurring only once. The V call is TRBV18, the J call TRBJ1-2; D is possibly TRBD1 (6 bases). Specimen: peripheral blood mononuclear cells (PBMCs), collected at baseline. This receptor was identified in a human donor with classical Hodgkin lymphoma. DNA of the CDR3: TGTGCCAGCTCACCGGGGGGCGACTATGGCTACACCTTC. It codes for CASSPGGDYGYTF.